A single sample gave rise to the 32 T cell receptor beta chains below, sequenced in a study of T cells expressing NK-cell markers (TCRdb year 2020). The library was built by means of 5' RACE. The sequencing machine was an Illumina HiSeq 2000. Each entry corresponds to one CDR3 protein sequence from reads that TCRdb reprocessed, and DNA is not given. The sample's table lists a count of a few hundred thousand distinct CDR3 sequences. The top ten clonotypes cover roughly 5.2% of the sample. Specimen: blood T cells: a sorted CD56 or NKG2C T cell subset, CD4+ or CD8+ T cells, or bulk PBMC T cells (not recorded which). All receptors derive from a man between 18 and 69 years old in good health.

The V gene is TRBV7-9, the J gene TRBJ1-2; TCRdb picks TRBD1, but there is no DNA to check that call. Germline V gives CDR1 SEHNR, CDR2 FQNEAQ (reference sequence). The CDR3 consists of 15 residues. The CDR3 sequence is CASSLTGDRGHGYTF. The full variable domain, its missing parts supplied by reference TRBV7-9 and TRBJ1-2, is DTGVSQNPRHKITKRGQNVTFRCDPISEHNRLYWYRQTLGQGPEFLTYFQNEAQLEKSRLLSDRFSAERPKGSFSTLEIQRTEQGDSAMYLCASSLTGDRGHGYTFGSGTRLTVV.

This clonotype is labeled medium-sized based on frequency. The chain is built from TRBV7-8 and TRBJ2-1; TCRdb calls TRBD1, which cannot be checked without DNA. This CDR3 region has 16 residues. The germline CDR1 and CDR2 sequences are SGHVS and FQNEAQ. CDR3 in amino acids: CASNPVRGPTSNEQFF.

The chain joins TRBV18 to TRBJ2-3. From germline, CDR1 is KGHSH and CDR2 LQKENI. This CDR3 region has 13 residues. This chain's CDR3 is CASSPDSTDTQYF.

V is TRBV2 and J is TRBJ2-1; checking the TCRdb D call of TRBD2 is not possible without DNA. Germline V CDR1 and CDR2: SNHLY, FYNNEI. This CDR3 contains 13 residues. CDR3: CAKTKAGVSEQFF.

The chain recombines TRBV7-6 with TRBJ1-4. The germline V gene has CDR1 SGHVS and CDR2 FNYEAQ. The CDR3 sequence is 13 residues long. The CDR3: CASSLFTDEKLFF.

The chain couples TRBV5-1 to TRBJ2-5. The germline gives CDR1 SGHRS, CDR2 YFSETQ. The CDR3 runs 11 residues. CDR3 in amino acids: CASSLKETQYF.

This sequence joins TRBV5-6 and TRBJ1-2. The CDR3 is made up of 14 amino acids. CDR1 is SGHDT and CDR2 is YYEEEE in the germline V gene. This chain's CDR3 is CASSLHQVHYGYTF.

J is TRBJ2-2 and V is TRBV6-5. CDR1 is MNHEY, CDR2 SVGAGI, per germline. The CDR3 contains 17 residues. This CDR3 reads CASSYPNNAGSTGELFF.

CDR3 amino acids: CASSLDPGTVRDTQYF. The gene calls are TRBV7-9 and TRBJ2-3; TCRdb picks TRBD1, but there is no DNA to check that call. Germline lookup yields CDR1 SEHNR and CDR2 FQNEAQ (reference sequence). CDR3 length: 16 amino acids.

CDR3 protein: CASSLAGTGAGTEAFF. The genes are TRBV7-2 and TRBJ1-1; TCRdb lists TRBD1, though no DNA is available to test this call. This CDR3 is built from 16 residues. The germline V gene encodes CDR1 SGHTA and CDR2 FQGNSA.

The chain has TRBV11-2 and TRBJ2-5. This CDR3 has 14 residues. CDR1 is SGHAT, CDR2 FQNNGV, per germline. CDR3 amino acids: CASSQGPGGKTQYF.

This chain uses TRBV7-6 with TRBJ2-3; with no DNA, the TCRdb D assignment of TRBD2 cannot be verified. CDR3 length equals 16 residues. Germline V CDR1 and CDR2: SGHVS, FNYEAQ. The CDR3 is CASSQTSGGVTDTQYF. Together with reference TRBV7-6 and TRBJ2-3, the CDR3 gives the full variable domain: GAGVSQSPRYKVTKRGQDVALRCDPISGHVSLYWYRQALGQGPEFLTYFNYEAQQDKSGLPNDRFSAERPEGSISTLTIQRTEQRDSAMYRCASSQTSGGVTDTQYFGPGTRLTVL.

The chain joins TRBV6-1 to TRBJ1-6; the D call from TCRdb, TRBD1, cannot be confirmed without DNA. Germline CDR1 and CDR2: MNHNS and SASEGT. This CDR3 contains 17 residues. The CDR3 loop is CASSTSAVAGATGSLHF.

This chain connects TRBV28 to TRBJ1-1; no DNA is available, so the TRBD1 call from TCRdb remains unchecked. Germline lookup yields CDR1 MDHEN and CDR2 SYDVKM. The CDR3 is made up of 16 amino acids. Here the CDR3 reads CASSTLQGRGNTEAFF.

V and J are TRBV10-3 and TRBJ1-2; with no DNA, the TCRdb D assignment of TRBD1 cannot be verified. The germline V gene encodes CDR1 ENHRY and CDR2 SYGVKD. The CDR3 loop spans 14 amino acids. This CDR3 is CAISVGTGDYGYTF.

This chain connects TRBV7-6 to TRBJ2-7; the TCRdb call, TRBD1, lacks DNA for checking. Germline CDR1 reads SGHVS; CDR2 reads FNYEAQ. The CDR3 has 15 amino acids. The CDR3 spells CASSIPVDRRYEQYF.

This sequence joins TRBV7-7 and TRBJ2-2; TCRdb names TRBD2, which stays unverified in the absence of DNA. The germline V gene has CDR1 SSHAT and CDR2 FNYEAQ (reference sequence). The CDR3 contains 17 residues. The CDR3 region is CASSPIGGLAAAGELFF.

V is TRBV5-1 and J is TRBJ2-3; TCRdb calls TRBD2, which cannot be checked without DNA. Looked up from germline, CDR1 is SGHRS and CDR2 is YFSETQ. This CDR3 comprises 15 residues. CDR3 region: CASRAAGASTDTQYF.

The V call is TRBV2, the J call TRBJ2-4. This CDR3 spans 17 amino acids. Looked up from germline, CDR1 is SNHLY and CDR2 is FYNNEI. The CDR3 region is CASSDLGSILAKNIQYF. The full variable domain, its missing parts supplied by reference TRBV2 and TRBJ2-4, is EPEVTQTPSHQVTQMGQEVILRCVPISNHLYFYWYRQILGQKVEFLVSFYNNEISEKSEIFDDQFSVERPDGSNFTLKIRSTKLEDSAMYFCASSDLGSILAKNIQYFGAGTRLSVL.

V gene TRBV19 combines with J gene TRBJ1-6. Germline lookup yields CDR1 LNHDA and CDR2 SQIVND (reference sequence). The CDR3 runs 14 residues. Here the CDR3 reads CACRGERRNSPLHF.

This sequence joins TRBV12-3 or TRBV12-4 and TRBJ2-5; TCRdb returns TRBD1, unconfirmable since there is no DNA. The CDR3 extends over 14 amino acids. This CDR3 reads CASTQTGSGGTQYF.

The J gene is TRBJ1-1, the V gene TRBV11-2; TCRdb lists TRBD1, though no DNA is available to test this call. Germline values: CDR1 SGHAT, CDR2 FQNNGV. The CDR3 is made up of 15 amino acids. Here the CDR3 reads CASSFGPGTNTEAFF.

The genes are TRBV12-3 or TRBV12-4 and TRBJ2-6; without DNA, the TCRdb call of TRBD1 cannot be checked. This CDR3 is 15 amino acids long. The chain's CDR3 is CASSHRGLGANVLTF.

The chain recombines TRBV12-3 or TRBV12-4 with TRBJ2-7. The CDR3 is 13 residues long. This CDR3 reads CASSSKRYYEQYF.

The gene calls are TRBV2 and TRBJ2-1; the TCRdb call, TRBD2, lacks DNA for checking. The CDR3 spans 12 residues. Germline lookup yields CDR1 SNHLY and CDR2 FYNNEI. CDR3 in amino acids: CASSRLAKEQFF.

This chain joins TRBV9 and TRBJ2-3; TCRdb returns TRBD1, unconfirmable since there is no DNA. Germline V CDR1 and CDR2: SGDLS, YYNGEE. The CDR3 is 15 amino acids. The CDR3 loop reads CASSVESGGGYTQYF. Full variable domain (outside the CDR3, taken from reference TRBV9 and TRBJ2-3): DSGVTQTPKHLITATGQRVTLRCSPRSGDLSVYWYQQSLDQGLQFLIQYYNGEERAKGNILERFSAQQFPDLHSELNLSSLELGDSALYFCASSVESGGGYTQYFGPGTRLTVL.

CDR3 region: CASINSGGARTGELFF. The rearrangement links TRBV6-5 to TRBJ2-2; TCRdb reports TRBD2, a call that lacks DNA to check it against. Germline V gene data show CDR1 as MNHEY and CDR2 as SVGAGI. The CDR3 is 16 residues long.

The chain carries TRBV7-8 and TRBJ2-3; TCRdb's D call, TRBD1, is unchecked because there is no DNA. From germline, CDR1 is SGHVS and CDR2 FQNEAQ. This CDR3 has 19 residues. The CDR3: CASSYPNRGAGAGTDTQYF.

This rearrangement joins TRBV5-5 to TRBJ2-1. Germline loops: CDR1 SGHKS, CDR2 YYEKEE (reference sequence). The CDR3 runs 16 residues. CDR3 residues: CASKLRPETSYNEQFF. The full variable domain, rest sourced from reference TRBV5-5 and TRBJ2-1, is DAGVTQSPTHLIKTRGQQVTLRCSPISGHKSVSWYQQVLGQGPQFIFQYYEKEERGRGNFPDRFSARQFPNYSSELNVNALLLGDSALYLCASKLRPETSYNEQFFGPGTRLTVL.

The chain recombines TRBV18 with TRBJ1-4; TCRdb indicates TRBD1, and absent DNA this call remains unverified. CDR3 length equals 13 residues. Germline V gives CDR1 KGHSH, CDR2 LQKENI. CDR3 region: CASSPGRGEKLFF.

The rearrangement joins TRBV7-9 to TRBJ1-4; TCRdb picks TRBD1, but there is no DNA to check that call. Germline V gene lookup returns CDR1 SEHNR and CDR2 FQNEAQ (reference sequence). This CDR3 is built from 15 residues. The CDR3 sequence: CASSYTPPGVEKLFF.

This rearrangement joins TRBV18 to TRBJ1-2. Germline V CDR1 and CDR2: KGHSH, LQKENI. CDR3 size: 15 residues. CDR3 in amino acids: CASSPPTGVRYGYTF.